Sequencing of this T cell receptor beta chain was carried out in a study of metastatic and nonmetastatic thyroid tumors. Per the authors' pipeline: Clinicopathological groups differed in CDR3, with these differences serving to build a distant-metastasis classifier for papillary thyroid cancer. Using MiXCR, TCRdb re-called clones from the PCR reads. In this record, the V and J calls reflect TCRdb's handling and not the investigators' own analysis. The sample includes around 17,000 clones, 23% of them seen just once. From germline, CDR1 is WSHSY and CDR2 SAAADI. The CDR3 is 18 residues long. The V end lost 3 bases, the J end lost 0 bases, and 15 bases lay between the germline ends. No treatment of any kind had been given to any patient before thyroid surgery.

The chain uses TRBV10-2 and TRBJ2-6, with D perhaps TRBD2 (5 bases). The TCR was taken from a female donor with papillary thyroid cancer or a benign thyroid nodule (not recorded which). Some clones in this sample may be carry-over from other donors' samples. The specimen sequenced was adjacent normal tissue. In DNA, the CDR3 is TGCGCCAGCAGTGATTCCCACCCTGCGGGCTCTGGGGCCAACGTCCTGACTTTC. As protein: CASSDSHPAGSGANVLTF.